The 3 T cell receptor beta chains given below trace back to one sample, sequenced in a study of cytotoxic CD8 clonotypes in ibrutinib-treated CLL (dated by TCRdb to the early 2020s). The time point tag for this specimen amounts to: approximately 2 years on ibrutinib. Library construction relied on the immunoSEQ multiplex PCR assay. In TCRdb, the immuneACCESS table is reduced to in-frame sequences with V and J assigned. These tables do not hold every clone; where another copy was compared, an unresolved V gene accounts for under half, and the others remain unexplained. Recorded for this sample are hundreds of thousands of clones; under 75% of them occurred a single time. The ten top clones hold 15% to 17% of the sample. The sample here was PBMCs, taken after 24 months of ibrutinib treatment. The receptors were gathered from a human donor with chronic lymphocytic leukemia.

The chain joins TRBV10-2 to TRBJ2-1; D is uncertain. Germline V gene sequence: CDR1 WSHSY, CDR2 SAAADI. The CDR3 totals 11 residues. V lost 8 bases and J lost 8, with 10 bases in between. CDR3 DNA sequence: TGCGCCAGCGGACGACTGGATGAGCAGTTCTTC. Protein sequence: CASGRLDEQFF.

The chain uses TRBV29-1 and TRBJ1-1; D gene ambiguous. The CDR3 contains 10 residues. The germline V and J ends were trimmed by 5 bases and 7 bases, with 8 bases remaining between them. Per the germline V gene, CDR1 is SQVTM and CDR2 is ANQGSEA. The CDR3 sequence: CSVTQNEAFF. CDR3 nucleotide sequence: TGCAGCGTTACCCAAAATGAAGCTTTCTTT.

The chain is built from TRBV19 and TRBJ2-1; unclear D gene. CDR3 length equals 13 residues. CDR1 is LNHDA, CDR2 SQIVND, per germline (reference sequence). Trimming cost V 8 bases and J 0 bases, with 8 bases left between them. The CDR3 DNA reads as TGTGCCAGTCTCGCCGACTCCTACAATGAGCAGTTCTTC. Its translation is CASLADSYNEQFF.